Listed below are T cell receptor beta chains from one sample, sequenced in a study of blood T cell repertoires in COVID-19. Method: immunoSEQ multiplex PCR; TCRdb's copy keeps in-frame clones and lacks some. Of more than 85,000 clones in the sample, approximately 84% were seen once. What was sequenced was peripheral blood. The receptors originated from a man in his 70s with acute or convalescent COVID-19. CDR3s include the opening cysteine and the closing phenylalanine or tryptophan.

j_call | v_call | cdr3_aa
TRBJ2-7 | TRBV3-1/TRBV3-2 | CATESTRTSYEQYF
TRBJ2-2 | TRBV6-2/TRBV6-3 | CASSDRKRALNTGELFF
TRBJ1-5 | TRBV7-2 | CASSFGQGLAQPQHF
TRBJ2-1 | TRBV7-3 | CASSLTGVSYNEQFF
TRBJ2-1 | TRBV13 | CASSFSRDSFPNEQFF
TRBJ2-7 | TRBV9 | CASSVGPSGRTYEQYF
TRBJ1-2 | TRBV6-5 | CASNPGDRTYGYTF
TRBJ2-5 | TRBV14 | CASSHRTGMYQETQYF
TRBJ2-1 | TRBV10-3 | CASLSPTRGEQFF
TRBJ1-1 | TRBV7-2 | CASSSGVPTEAFF
TRBJ1-5 | TRBV4-2 | CASSQGGAGGINQPQHF
TRBJ1-2 | TRBV3-1/TRBV3-2 | CASSEFNQGNYGYTF